The entry below gives a single TCR beta chain sequence along with its context. Clones were read by immunoSEQ multiplex PCR, and TCRdb kept only the in-frame ones, dropping some. This table has around 910 clones, around 95% appearing once. This sample is part of a study of chemoradiotherapy in HPV16-positive cancers. Trimming removed 5 bases at V and 5 bases at J, with 18 bases between. CDR3 length: 15 amino acids. The germline V gene encodes CDR1 SGHTA and CDR2 FQGTGA. This TCR was sampled from a human donor with HPV-associated anogenital cancer. Material: tumor tissue, obtained from a patient who underwent chemoradiotherapy. V usage is TRBV7-3 and J usage is TRBJ1-1; unclear D gene. The CDR3 is CASSPRGGSGTEAFF. DNA of the CDR3: TGTGCCAGCAGCCCTCGGGGAGGGAGTGGGACTGAAGCTTTCTTT. Complete variable domain (other parts from reference TRBV7-3 and TRBJ1-1): GAGVSQTPSNKVTEKGKYVELRCDPISGHTALYWYRQSLGQGPEFLIYFQGTGAADDSGLPNDRFFAVRPEGSVSTLKIQRTERGDSAVYLCASSPRGGSGTEAFFGQGTRLTVV.